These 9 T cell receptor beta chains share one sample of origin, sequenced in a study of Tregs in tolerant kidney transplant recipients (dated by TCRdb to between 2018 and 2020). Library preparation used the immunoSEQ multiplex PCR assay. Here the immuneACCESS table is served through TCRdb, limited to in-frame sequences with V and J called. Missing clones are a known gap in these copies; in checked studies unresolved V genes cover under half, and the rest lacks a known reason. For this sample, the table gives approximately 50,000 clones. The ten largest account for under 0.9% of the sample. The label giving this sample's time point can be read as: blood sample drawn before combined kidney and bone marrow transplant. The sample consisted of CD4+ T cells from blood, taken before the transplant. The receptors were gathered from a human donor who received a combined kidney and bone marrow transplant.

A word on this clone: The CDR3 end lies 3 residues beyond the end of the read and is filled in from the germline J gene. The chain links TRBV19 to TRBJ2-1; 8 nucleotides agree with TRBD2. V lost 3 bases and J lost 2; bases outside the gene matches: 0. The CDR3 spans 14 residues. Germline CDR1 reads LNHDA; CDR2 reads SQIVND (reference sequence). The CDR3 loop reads CASSISGTYNEQFF. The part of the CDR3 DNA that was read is TGTGCCAGTAGTATTAGCGGGACCTACAATGAG.

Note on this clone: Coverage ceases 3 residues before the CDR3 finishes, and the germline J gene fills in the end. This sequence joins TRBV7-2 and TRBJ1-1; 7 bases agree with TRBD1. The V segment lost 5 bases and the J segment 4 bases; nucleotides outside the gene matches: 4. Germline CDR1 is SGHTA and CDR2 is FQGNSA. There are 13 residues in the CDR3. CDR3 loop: CASSIGTATEAFF. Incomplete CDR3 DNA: TGTGCCAGCAGCATCGGGACAGCCACTGAA.

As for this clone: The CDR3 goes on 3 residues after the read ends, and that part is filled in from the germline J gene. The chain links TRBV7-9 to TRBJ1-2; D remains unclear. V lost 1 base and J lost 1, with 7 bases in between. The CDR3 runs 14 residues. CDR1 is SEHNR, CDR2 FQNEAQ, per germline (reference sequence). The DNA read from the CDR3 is TGTGCCAGCAGCTTAGTTGTCAGTAACTATGGC. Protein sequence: CASSLVVSNYG. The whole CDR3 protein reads CASSLVVSNYGYTF.

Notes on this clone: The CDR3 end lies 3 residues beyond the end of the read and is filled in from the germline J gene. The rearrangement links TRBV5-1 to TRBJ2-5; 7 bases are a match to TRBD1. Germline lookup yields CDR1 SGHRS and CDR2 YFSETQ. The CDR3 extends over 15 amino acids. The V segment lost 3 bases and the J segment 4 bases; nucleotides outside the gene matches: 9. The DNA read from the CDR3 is TGCGCCAGCAGCTCGGCCAGACAGGGTATAGAGACC. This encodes CASSSARQGIET. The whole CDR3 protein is CASSSARQGIETQYF. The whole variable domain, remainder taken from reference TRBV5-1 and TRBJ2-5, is KAGVTQTPRYLIKTRGQQVTLSCSPISGHRSVSWYQQTPGQGLQFLFEYFSETQRNKGNFPGRFSGRQFSNSRSEMNVSTLELGDSALYLCASSSARQGIETQYFGPGTRLLVL.

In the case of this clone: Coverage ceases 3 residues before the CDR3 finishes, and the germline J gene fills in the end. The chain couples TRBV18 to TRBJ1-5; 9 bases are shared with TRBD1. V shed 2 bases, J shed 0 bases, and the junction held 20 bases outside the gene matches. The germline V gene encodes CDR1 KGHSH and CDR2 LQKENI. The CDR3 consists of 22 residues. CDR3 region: CASSPLGDRAQSSPYSNQPQHF. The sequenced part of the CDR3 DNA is TGTGCCAGCTCACCATTAGGGGACAGGGCCCAGTCATCACCTTATAGCAATCAGCCC.

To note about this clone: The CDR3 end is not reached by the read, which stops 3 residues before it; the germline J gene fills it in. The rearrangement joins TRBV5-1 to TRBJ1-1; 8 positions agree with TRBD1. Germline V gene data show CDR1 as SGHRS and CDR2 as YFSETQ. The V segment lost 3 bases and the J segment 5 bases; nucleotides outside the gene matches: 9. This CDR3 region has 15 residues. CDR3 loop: CASSSIDRGWTEAFF. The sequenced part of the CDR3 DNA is TGCGCCAGCAGCTCGATCGACAGGGGATGGACTGAA.

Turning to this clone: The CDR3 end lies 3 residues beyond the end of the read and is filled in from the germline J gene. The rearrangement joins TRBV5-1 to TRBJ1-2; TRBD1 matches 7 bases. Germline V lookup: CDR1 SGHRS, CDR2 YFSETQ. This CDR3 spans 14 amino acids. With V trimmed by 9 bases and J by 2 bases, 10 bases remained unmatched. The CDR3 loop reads CATSTPGQNYGYTF. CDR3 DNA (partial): TGCGCCACCTCGACTCCGGGACAGAACTATGGC.

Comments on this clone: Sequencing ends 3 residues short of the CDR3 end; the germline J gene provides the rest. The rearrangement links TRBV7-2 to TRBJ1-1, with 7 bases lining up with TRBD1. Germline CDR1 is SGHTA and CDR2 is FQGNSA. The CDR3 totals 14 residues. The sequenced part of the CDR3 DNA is TGTGCCAGCAGCTCTAGACCAGGGGGGAGCGAA. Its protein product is CASSSRPGGSE. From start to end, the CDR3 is CASSSRPGGSEAFF.

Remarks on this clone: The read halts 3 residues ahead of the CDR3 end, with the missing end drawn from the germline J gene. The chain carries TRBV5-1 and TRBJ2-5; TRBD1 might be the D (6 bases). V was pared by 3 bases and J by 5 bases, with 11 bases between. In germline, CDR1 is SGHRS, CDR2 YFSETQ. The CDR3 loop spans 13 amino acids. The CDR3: CASSSQGFETQYF. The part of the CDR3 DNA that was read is TGCGCCAGCAGCTCGCAGGGGTTTGAGACC.